This T cell receptor beta chain was obtained from a study of Graves' ophthalmopathy and Graves' hyperthyroidism. The TCR beta CDR3 regions underwent amplification from RNA transcripts. The workflow started with a first-round RT-PCR run with HTBI primers and then moved on to a second-round multiplex PCR. Via MiXCR, TCRdb re-called the multiplex PCR reads, giving one row per CDR3 protein. Of 500,000 to 700,000 distinct CDR3 sequences in the sample, 20% to 25% are singletons; the top ten hold 7.1%. This clonotype was counted many times. The sequence came from a young woman with stable Graves' hyperthyroidism. Some clones in this sample may be carry-over from other donors' samples. The specimen was peripheral blood.

CDR3 in DNA: TGTGCCAGCAGTTTCAGGGGGGCGAACACCGGGGAGCTGTTTTTT. It codes for CASSFRGANTGELFF. The V call is TRBV12-3 or TRBV12-4, the J call TRBJ2-2, with D possibly TRBD1 on 7 matching bases. Trimming stripped 3 bases from V and 0 bases from J, with 8 bases between. This CDR3 has 15 amino acids.